A single T cell receptor beta chain is shown here with its context. What this receptor recognizes is not known. No much larger clone exists at a distance of one base, and base qualities are not known. Trimming removed 7 bases from V and 0 bases from J, leaving 10 bases between the germline ends. Measured from the cysteine to the phenylalanine, the CDR3 is 14 residues long. Only the CDR3 region is kept as DNA, spanning 42 bases read in frame from base 1. Taken from the germline V gene, the CDR1 and CDR2 loops are MNHNS and SASEGT. For TCR beta library preparation, approximately 2 micrograms of genomic DNA was extracted from cryopreserved PBMCs. High-throughput TCR beta sequencing was performed on longitudinal blood samples from CLL patients receiving ibrutinib monotherapy. Patients were enrolled in a phase 2 open-label single-center ibrutinib monotherapy trial. A MiSeq instrument was used for deep resolution sequencing, which targeted depths ranging from 1 in 1 million up to 1 in 200,000 T cells, with coverage averaging 10x for each clonotype. The immunoSEQ hsTCRB Kit was used to generate the TCR beta libraries. Per the authors' processing: ImmunoSEQ Data Assistant and ImmunoSEQ Analyzer were used for data analysis, and V, D and J genes were assigned according to IMGT definitions. Clonality, with values ranging from 0 to 1, was calculated as one minus the normalized Shannon entropy of productive rearrangement frequencies. Public clonotype analysis was restricted to overrepresented clonotypes comprising at least 0.05% of each patient's repertoire. Some 12 age-matched healthy donor repertoires from immuneACCESS served as clonality controls. The source is immuneACCESS, and TCRdb retained only in-frame sequences with V and J called. Part of the clones is not carried over; for the studies checked, unresolved V genes explain less than half of this, and the remainder is unexplained. The DNA was the basis for D and trimming; V, J and clone size are from that table. The sample includes about 21,000 clones, with around 68% observed a single time. The top ten hold roughly 24% of the sample.

The data were obtained in a study of cytotoxic CD8 clonotypes in ibrutinib-treated CLL (dated by TCRdb to 2020 to 2023). Some background on the complete study: The cohort had 11 relapsed/refractory and more than 14 treatment-naive patients; some 17 were IGHV unmutated. Response samples were taken after a median of 12 months on treatment, ranging from roughly 6 to 36 months. An average of approximately 260,000 productive templates and 80,000 to 100,000 productive rearrangements was obtained per sample. Responses were partial in 24 patients and complete in 2; after median 68 months follow-up, around 15 stayed in remission and about twelve progressed. Cryopreserved peripheral blood mononuclear cells were collected at three points: before therapy, at response, and at either sustained remission or disease progression. Longitudinal samples were obtainable from about 30% of the 86 participants in the trial.

Study-wide findings and limitations: Public clonotypes were rare and either contracted or stayed stable during treatment, and the rise in clonality at ibrutinib response reflected the expansion of private clonotypes. Baseline clonality exceeded that of age-matched healthy donors and correlated strongly with circulating CD8+ T-cell counts. Sampling times were not matched between sustained-remission and progressing patients, and lymph node repertoires were not studied. At ibrutinib response clonality went up, during sustained remission it held steady, and at progression it dropped back toward baseline.

Sample: PBMCs, taken before ibrutinib treatment. The TCR originated in a human donor with chronic lymphocytic leukemia. The chain is assembled from TRBV6-1 and TRBJ1-5; the D gene is unclear. The CDR3 protein is CASNRVYSNQPQHF. The DNA reads as follows: TGTGCCAGCAATCGGGTTTATAGCAATCAGCCCCAGCATTTT.